This T cell receptor (beta chain) was recorded in a study of blood T cell repertoires in COVID-19. Study details: Samples came from the United States, Italy and Spain, spanning acute and convalescent COVID-19. T cells, B-cell-depleted T cells, or PBMCs provided the cDNA or gDNA that served as material.

Sequencing used immunoSEQ multiplex PCR; TCRdb keeps in-frame clones, though not all of them. The data show about 42,000 clones, roughly 90% seen once. In germline, CDR1 is SGHRS, CDR2 YFSETQ. Deletions cut 4 bases from V and 8 bases from J, with 15 bases between. This CDR3 contains 13 residues. The clonotype was recovered from a man between 65 and 79 years old with active COVID-19. The sequencing input was peripheral blood. The rearrangement joins TRBV5-1 to TRBJ1-2; a weak D match, TRBD1 (5 bases). CDR3 sequence reads: CASSVTGPGGYTF. The CDR3 nucleotides are TGCGCCAGCAGCGTAACAGGACCAGGAGGCTACACCTTC.